This entry describes one T cell receptor beta chain. Antigen: not known. For repertoire sequencing, the TCR beta CDR3 regions were amplified from RNA transcripts. HTBI-primed RT-PCR formed the first round, and a multiplex PCR formed the second. Using its own MiXCR run on the multiplex PCR reads, TCRdb lists one record per CDR3 protein. The table records 500,000 to 700,000 distinct CDR3 sequences, 35% to 45% of them present only once. The data are from a study of Graves' ophthalmopathy and Graves' hyperthyroidism. Study observations and caveats: The model's ophthalmopathy progression predictions had less than 71% sensitivity and 72.22% specificity.

The receptor comes from an adult man with Graves' hyperthyroidism. Sequenced: peripheral blood or thyroid tissue (not recorded which).

As DNA, the CDR3 is TGCAGTGCTAGAGAACACACAGGTTTCTTT. Translated, it gives CSAREHTGFF. The chain links TRBV20-1 to TRBJ1-1; D possibly corresponds to TRBD1 (5 bases). CDR1 is DFQATT and CDR2 is SNEGSKA in the germline V gene (reference sequence). This CDR3 is 10 amino acids long. The germline V and J ends were trimmed by 0 bases and 13 bases, with 9 bases remaining between them.